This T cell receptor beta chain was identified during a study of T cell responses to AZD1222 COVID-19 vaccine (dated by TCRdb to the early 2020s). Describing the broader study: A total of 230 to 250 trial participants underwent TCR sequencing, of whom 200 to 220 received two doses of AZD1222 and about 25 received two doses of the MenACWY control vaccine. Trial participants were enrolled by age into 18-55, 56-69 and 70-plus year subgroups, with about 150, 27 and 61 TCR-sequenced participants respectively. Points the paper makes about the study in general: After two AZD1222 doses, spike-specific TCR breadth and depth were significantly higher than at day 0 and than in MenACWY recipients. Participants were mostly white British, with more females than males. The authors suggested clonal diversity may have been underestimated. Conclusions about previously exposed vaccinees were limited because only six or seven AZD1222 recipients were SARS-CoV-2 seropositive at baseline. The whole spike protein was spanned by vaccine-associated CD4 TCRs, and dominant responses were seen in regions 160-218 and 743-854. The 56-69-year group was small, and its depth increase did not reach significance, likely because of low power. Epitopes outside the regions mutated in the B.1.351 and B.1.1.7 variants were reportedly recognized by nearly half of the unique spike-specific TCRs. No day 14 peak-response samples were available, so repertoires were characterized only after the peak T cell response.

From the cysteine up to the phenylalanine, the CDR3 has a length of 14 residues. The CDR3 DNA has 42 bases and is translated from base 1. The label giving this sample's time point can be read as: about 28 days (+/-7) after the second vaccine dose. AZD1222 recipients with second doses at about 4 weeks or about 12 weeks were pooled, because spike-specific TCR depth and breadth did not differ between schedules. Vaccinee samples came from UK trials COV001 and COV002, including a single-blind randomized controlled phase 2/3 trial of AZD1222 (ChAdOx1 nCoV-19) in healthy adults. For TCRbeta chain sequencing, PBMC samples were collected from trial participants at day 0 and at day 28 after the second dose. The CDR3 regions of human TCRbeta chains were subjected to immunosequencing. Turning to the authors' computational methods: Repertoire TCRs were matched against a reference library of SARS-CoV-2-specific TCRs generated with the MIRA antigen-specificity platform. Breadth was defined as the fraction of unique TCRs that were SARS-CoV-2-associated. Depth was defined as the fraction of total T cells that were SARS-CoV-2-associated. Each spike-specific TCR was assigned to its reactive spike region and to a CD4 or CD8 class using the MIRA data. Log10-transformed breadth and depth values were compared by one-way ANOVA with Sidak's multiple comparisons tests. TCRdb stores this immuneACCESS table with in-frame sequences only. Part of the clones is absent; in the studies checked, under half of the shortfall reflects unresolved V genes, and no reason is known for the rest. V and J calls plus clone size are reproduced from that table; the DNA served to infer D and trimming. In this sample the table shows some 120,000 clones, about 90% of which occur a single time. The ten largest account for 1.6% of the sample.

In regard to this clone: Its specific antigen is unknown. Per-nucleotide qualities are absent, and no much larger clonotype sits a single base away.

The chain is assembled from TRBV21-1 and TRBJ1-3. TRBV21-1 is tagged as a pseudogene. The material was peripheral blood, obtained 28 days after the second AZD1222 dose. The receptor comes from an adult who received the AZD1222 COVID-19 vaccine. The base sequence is TGTGCCAGCAGCGTTCGGGACTCTGGAAACACCATATATTTT. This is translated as CASSVRDSGNTIYF.